A single sample gave rise to the 17 T cell receptor beta chains below, sequenced in a study of T cells in women clearing cervical HPV infection. The method was immunoSEQ multiplex PCR; TCRdb's version includes in-frame clones alone and lacks a portion of them. The record lists roughly 30,000 clones, of which the ten most abundant hold approximately 8.4%. The sample was blood buffy coat. The receptors were sampled from a woman between 18 and 70 years old with a cervical HPV16 infection that either progressed to CIN3+ or cleared (not recorded which).

For this clone: The read ends 3 residues early relative to the CDR3; the germline J gene fills the gap. The rearrangement uses TRBV30 and TRBJ2-2; the D call may be TRBD1 or TRBD2 (5 bases each). This CDR3 has 16 amino acids. Germline assignment: CDR1 GTSNPN and CDR2 SVGIG (reference sequence). The V and J ends lost 0 bases and 6 bases respectively, with 17 bases between them. Partial CDR3 DNA: TGTGCCTGGAGTGTAGGGGAAGGGAGTACGGCCGGGGAG. This encodes CAWSVGEGSTAGE. In full, the CDR3 is CAWSVGEGSTAGELFF.

As concerns this clone: The read ends 3 residues early relative to the CDR3; the germline J gene fills the gap. This rearrangement joins TRBV6-4 to TRBJ1-4; no firm D call. V was clipped by 6 bases and J by 3 bases, with 17 bases between them. CDR1 MRHNA and CDR2 SNTAGT come from the germline V gene. The CDR3 extends over 16 amino acids. The DNA read from the CDR3 is TGTGCCAGCAGCTCGTACTCCATGAGAGCTAATGAAAAA. It codes for CASSSYSMRANEK. The whole CDR3 is CASSSYSMRANEKLFF.

Comments on this clone: Sequencing ends 3 residues short of the CDR3 end; the germline J gene provides the rest. The chain carries TRBV19 and TRBJ2-7; 10 bases match TRBD2. In germline, CDR1 is LNHDA, CDR2 SQIVND (reference sequence). V trimming: 2 bases; J trimming: 1 base; junction bases outside the gene matches: 2. CDR3 length equals 15 residues. CDR3 bases read: TGTGCCAGTAGTATACTAGCGGGAGAGTCCTACGAG. Translation: CASSILAGESYE. From start to end, the CDR3 is CASSILAGESYEQYF.

As to this clone: The sequenced fragment ends 3 residues before the CDR3 boundary, so the rest is inferred from the germline J gene. The gene calls are TRBV2 and TRBJ2-7; 7 bases line up with TRBD2. In germline, CDR1 is SNHLY, CDR2 FYNNEI. CDR3 length: 14 amino acids. V dropped 6 bases and J dropped 1; count of bases not matched to a gene: 6. The part of the CDR3 DNA that was read is TGTGCCAGCAGACTAGCGATTTCTTCCTACGAG. It codes for CASRLAISSYE. The entire CDR3 protein is CASRLAISSYEQYF. Looking up the rest from reference TRBV2 and TRBJ2-7 gives the full variable domain: EPEVTQTPSHQVTQMGQEVILRCVPISNHLYFYWYRQILGQKVEFLVSFYNNEISEKSEIFDDQFSVERPDGSNFTLKIRSTKLEDSAMYFCASRLAISSYEQYFGPGTRLTVT.

Remarks on this clone: The read falls 3 residues short of the CDR3 end, and the missing part is taken from the germline J gene. The chain links TRBV5-1 to TRBJ1-2; TRBD1 matches 7 bases. This CDR3 spans 14 amino acids. CDR1 SGHRS and CDR2 YFSETQ come from the germline V gene. CDR3 DNA (partial): TGCGCCAGCAGCGTAGGACAGGCCCGCGTAGGC. It codes for CASSVGQARVG. The whole CDR3 protein reads CASSVGQARVGYTF.

Worth noting for this clone: The read finishes 3 residues shy of the CDR3 end, and the germline J gene is used to complete it. The rearrangement joins TRBV27 to TRBJ2-5; D may be TRBD1 (5 bases). The CDR3 sequence is 15 residues long. Germline values: CDR1 MNHEY, CDR2 SMNVEV (reference sequence). The V gene lost 3 bases and the J gene lost 0 bases, with 11 bases spanning the gap. CDR3 in amino acids: CASSFQGGYQETQYF. Partial CDR3 DNA: TGTGCCAGCAGTTTCCAGGGTGGTTACCAAGAGACC.

As concerns this clone: With the read ending 3 residues before the CDR3 end, the germline J gene is used to fill in that end. V and J are TRBV10-3 and TRBJ1-1; 7 bases are shared with TRBD1. The CDR3 is 14 amino acids. Germline-derived CDR1 and CDR2 are ENHRY and SYGVKD. V lost 6 bases to trimming and J lost 0 bases; unmatched junction nucleotides: 4. Incomplete CDR3 DNA: TGTGCCATCAGCCTGGACAGGCTGAACACTGAA. Translation gives CAISLDRLNTE. The entire CDR3 is CAISLDRLNTEAFF.

With regard to this clone: The sequenced fragment ends 3 residues before the CDR3 boundary, so the rest is inferred from the germline J gene. The chain is built from TRBV6-1 and TRBJ2-1; D is unresolved. The CDR3 has 13 amino acids. CDR1 is MNHNS and CDR2 is SASEGT in the germline V gene. With 3 bases removed from V and 4 bases from J, the gap between germline ends came to 7 bases. The CDR3 spells CASSEGRYNEQFF. CDR3 DNA, as far as it was read: TGTGCCAGCAGTGAGGGCAGATACAATGAG.

In the case of this clone: The missing CDR3 end, 3 residues past where the read stops, is filled in from the germline J gene. This chain connects TRBV19 to TRBJ1-1, with D possibly TRBD1 on 6 matching bases. CDR1 is LNHDA and CDR2 is SQIVND in the germline V gene (reference sequence). Trimming took off 5 bases at V and 6 bases at J, with 13 bases between the two ends. This CDR3 is 13 amino acids long. CDR3: CASSQGIGSEAFF. The DNA read from the CDR3 is TGTGCCAGTAGTCAGGGGATAGGTTCTGAA.

Turning to this clone: With the read ending 3 residues before the CDR3 end, the germline J gene is used to fill in that end. The gene calls are TRBV10-1 and TRBJ2-3; TRBD1 might be the D (5 bases). The V and J ends lost 3 bases and 2 bases respectively, with 6 bases between them. This CDR3 is built from 13 residues. Germline CDR1 is WNHNN and CDR2 is SYGVQD (reference sequence). The CDR3 bases that were read are TGCGCCAGCAGTGAAGGGGTCACAGATACG. The encoded protein is CASSEGVTDT. The entire CDR3 sequence reads CASSEGVTDTQYF.

Of note for this clone: The read halts 3 residues ahead of the CDR3 end, with the missing end drawn from the germline J gene. The chain couples TRBV7-9 to TRBJ1-1; 8 nucleotides agree with TRBD1. Trimming removed 4 bases from V and 7 bases from J; junction bases left unmatched: 5. The germline V gene encodes CDR1 SEHNR and CDR2 FQNEAQ (reference sequence). This CDR3 has 13 amino acids. Incomplete CDR3 DNA: TGTGCCAGCAGCTCACGGACAGGGATTGAA. It translates to CASSSRTGIE. The full-length CDR3 reads as CASSSRTGIEAFF.

As concerns this clone: The read terminates 3 residues before the CDR3 end, so the remaining end is supplied by the germline J gene. V gene TRBV7-9 combines with J gene TRBJ2-4, with D perhaps TRBD1 (8 bases). Germline V gives CDR1 SEHNR, CDR2 FQNEAQ (reference sequence). There are 14 residues in the CDR3. This CDR3 is CASSLSSGGGGQYF. Incomplete CDR3 DNA: TGTGCCAGCAGCTTATCGTCAGGGGGCGGGGGT.

About this clone itself: The read terminates 3 residues before the CDR3 end, so the remaining end is supplied by the germline J gene. The chain uses TRBV20-1 and TRBJ1-1, with 9 bases matching TRBD1. The CDR3 sequence is 15 residues long. The junction had 7 bases not matched to a gene; V was cut back by 0 bases and J by 5 bases. Germline lookup yields CDR1 DFQATT and CDR2 SNEGSKA (reference sequence). The part of the CDR3 DNA that was read is TGCAGTGCTAGAGAGGGGACAGGGTGGGAAACTGAA. Translating it yields CSAREGTGWETE. The whole CDR3 protein is CSAREGTGWETEAFF.

About this clone: The read ends 3 residues shy of where the CDR3 ends; the end is completed using the germline J gene. The chain employs TRBV27 and TRBJ2-5; no reliable D call. From germline, CDR1 is MNHEY and CDR2 SMNVEV (reference sequence). V was shortened by 8 bases and J by 4 bases, with 8 bases between the two germline ends. This CDR3 is 11 amino acids long. The sequenced CDR3 bases are TGTGCCAGCGGCCGAGGAGAGACC. This gives the protein CASGRGET. The CDR3 in its entirety is CASGRGETQYF.

Regarding this clone: The CDR3 goes on 3 residues after the read ends, and that part is filled in from the germline J gene. This chain uses TRBV30 with TRBJ1-2; possibly TRBD1 for D (6 bases). V dropped 3 bases and J dropped 4 bases, with 30 bases sitting between them. The length of the CDR3 is 19 residues. Germline loops: CDR1 GTSNPN, CDR2 SVGIG (reference sequence). The sequenced CDR3 bases are TGTGCCTGGAGGGGACACAGGGCCGAAGGGGATGAAGGTTTCTATGGC. This translates into CAWRGHRAEGDEGFYG. The full CDR3 reads CAWRGHRAEGDEGFYGYTF. Together with reference TRBV30 and TRBJ1-2, the CDR3 gives the full variable domain: SQTIHQWPATLVQPVGSPLSLECTVEGTSNPNLYWYRQAAGRGLQLLFYSVGIGQISSEVPQNLSASRPQDRQFILSSKKLLLSDSGFYLCAWRGHRAEGDEGFYGYTFGSGTRLTVV.

As regards this clone: The read stops 3 residues short of the end of the CDR3; the missing end is completed from the germline J gene. J is TRBJ2-3 and V is TRBV4-1; TRBD2 aligns across 10 bases. The CDR3 has 16 amino acids. CDR1 is MGHRA and CDR2 is YSYEKL in the germline V gene. V trimming: 3 bases; J trimming: 4 bases; junction bases outside the gene matches: 7. This CDR3 reads CASSHARSGGADTQYF. Incomplete CDR3 DNA: TGCGCCAGCAGCCACGCTCGGAGCGGGGGGGCAGATACG.

As regards this clone: The read comes to an end 3 residues before the CDR3 does, leaving the germline J gene to fill in the end. The rearrangement uses TRBV7-6 and TRBJ1-2, with D maybe TRBD1 (5 bases). Germline V gene lookup returns CDR1 SGHVS and CDR2 FNYEAQ. The CDR3 totals 12 residues. The CDR3 region is CASSLTGVGYTF. Incomplete CDR3 DNA: TGTGCCAGCAGCTTAACGGGGGTCGGC.